The next 30 T cell receptor beta chains were all read from a single sample in a study of cytomegalovirus exposure and HLA in healthy donors. It was with 60 Vbeta and 13 Jbeta primers that the PCR ran. Here immunoSEQ multiplex PCR was the method, and the copy in TCRdb shows in-frame clones only, minus some. This table has under 150,000 clones, approximately 84% appearing once. Sequencing was carried out using PBMCs. The receptors were gathered from a woman younger than 30 in good health and CMV-seronegative.

The chain recombines TRBV7-6 with TRBJ2-1; 7 nucleotides align to TRBD2. The CDR3 sequence is 15 residues long. Looked up from germline, CDR1 is SGHVS and CDR2 is FNYEAQ. V shed 3 bases and J 8 bases; nucleotides not matched to a gene: 10. The CDR3 DNA sequence: TGTGCCAGCAGCTTTTTAGCGGGTTCCAATGATGAGCAGTTCTTC. It translates to CASSFLAGSNDEQFF.

The chain joins TRBV6-5 to TRBJ1-5; tentatively, D is TRBD1 (6 bases). CDR3 size: 15 residues. Trimming took off 6 bases at V and 4 bases at J, with 16 bases between the two ends. Germline CDR1 reads MNHEY; CDR2 reads SVGAGI. CDR3 sequence: CASSEGYTGNQPQHF. The DNA for the CDR3 is TGTGCCAGCAGCGAGGGCTACACAGGGAATCAGCCCCAGCATTTT.

J is TRBJ1-5 and V is TRBV4-1; the D gene is possibly TRBD1 (5 bases). CDR3 length: 17 residues. Trimming cost V 3 bases and J 7 bases, with 22 bases left between them. Germline values: CDR1 MGHRA, CDR2 YSYEKL. The CDR3 sequence is CASSHTPIRQGRQPQHF. The CDR3 bases are TGCGCCAGCAGCCACACTCCTATCCGGCAGGGTAGGCAGCCCCAGCATTTT.

The chain links TRBV2 to TRBJ1-1; D gene unclear. Germline values: CDR1 SNHLY, CDR2 FYNNEI. V lost 4 bases, J lost 7 bases, and 16 bases lay in between. This CDR3 is 14 amino acids long. The CDR3 bases are TGTGCCAGCAGTGTAGAAGGGCGGGAGTTTGAAGCTTTCTTT. Residues: CASSVEGREFEAFF.

The CDR3 region has the DNA TGTGCCACCAGCAGGACTAGCGGGGGCGTCTGGGACGAGCAGTACTTC. It specifies CATSRTSGGVWDEQYF. The chain recombines TRBV15 with TRBJ2-7, with TRBD2 matching 12 bases. J gave up 5 bases and V 3 bases, and 8 bases lay outside the gene matches. The V gene's germline CDR1 is LNHNV and CDR2 YYDKDF (reference sequence). This CDR3 is 16 amino acids long.

The chain combines TRBV30 with TRBJ2-5, with 8 bases identical to TRBD2. V trimming: 4 bases; J trimming: 5 bases; junction bases outside the gene matches: 12. Germline-derived CDR1 and CDR2 are GTSNPN and SVGIG (reference sequence). The CDR3 has 15 residues. CDR3 protein: CAWTIGRALSETQYF. The DNA for the CDR3 is TGTGCCTGGACCATCGGGAGGGCCTTGAGTGAGACCCAGTACTTC.

The V call is TRBV6-1, the J call TRBJ1-2; D is ambiguous. V was cut by 0 bases and J by 8 bases, with 10 bases left in between. CDR3 length: 13 residues. The germline V gene has CDR1 MNHNS and CDR2 SASEGT. CDR3 sequence reads: CASSEALGRGYTF. CDR3 sequence (DNA): TGTGCCAGCAGTGAAGCTTTAGGGAGGGGCTACACCTTC.

In nucleotides, the CDR3 is TGTGCCAGCAGCTTAGGAGTTCAGCCCCAGCATTTT. This gives the protein CASSLGVQPQHF. The gene calls are TRBV7-2 and TRBJ1-5; D is unresolved. V was clipped by 1 base and J by 6 bases, with 4 bases between them. The CDR3 consists of 12 residues. Germline CDR1 SGHTA, CDR2 FQGNSA.

The chain joins TRBV10-3 to TRBJ2-3; D not resolved. The CDR3 runs to 11 residues. V was trimmed by 4 bases and J by 8 bases, leaving 7 bases between them. Germline V gives CDR1 ENHRY, CDR2 SYGVKD. CDR3 nucleotides: TGTGCCATCAGTGGCGTTGGTACGCAGTATTTT. It specifies CAISGVGTQYF.

The J gene is TRBJ2-7, the V gene TRBV15; D is perhaps TRBD1 (7 bases). Per germline, CDR1 LNHNV and CDR2 YYDKDF (reference sequence). The length of the CDR3 is 16 residues. Trimming pared 1 base from V and 3 bases from J, leaving 16 bases between. Here the CDR3 reads CATSRAGGTAHYEQYF. CDR3 nucleotide sequence: TGTGCCACCAGCAGAGCTGGCGGGACAGCTCACTACGAGCAGTACTTC.

This clone was detected a few times. The chain joins TRBV6-6 to TRBJ1-2; TRBD1 agrees at 9 bases. Germline V CDR1 and CDR2: MNHNY, SVGAGI (reference sequence). This CDR3 has 14 amino acids. Trimming cost V 6 bases and J 5 bases; bases outside gene matches: 7. The CDR3 region has the DNA TGTGCCAGCAGCTTTAAGGACAGGGGATATGGCTACACCTTC. Residues: CASSFKDRGYGYTF.

This chain connects TRBV12-2 to TRBJ1-1; the table gives TRBD1 as D, unverified against the DNA. TRBV12-2 is tagged as a pseudogene. CDR3 size: 16 residues. The CDR3 loop reads CASRLILDRADTEAFF. The CDR3 DNA reads as TGTGCAAGTCGGCTCATCTTGGACAGGGCGGACACTGAAGCTTTCTTT.

This clone was picked up a small number of times. Here the CDR3 reads CASSLRWAGAGYEQYF. CDR3 nucleotide sequence: TGCGCCAGCAGCCTCCGGTGGGCGGGAGCCGGCTACGAGCAGTACTTC. V and J are TRBV4-1 and TRBJ2-7; TRBD2 agrees at 7 bases. The ends lost 4 bases at V and 3 bases at J; junction bases unmatched: 12. This CDR3 spans 16 amino acids. Germline assignment: CDR1 MGHRA and CDR2 YSYEKL.

J is TRBJ2-1 and V is TRBV19, with TRBD2 matching 7 bases. Germline CDR1 and CDR2: LNHDA and SQIVND (reference sequence). CDR3 length equals 15 residues. J lost 7 bases, V lost 5 bases, and 11 bases had no gene match. As DNA, the CDR3 is TGTGCCAGTAGTCCCAACCGCGGGAGCGGAAATGAGCAGTTCTTC. This sequence encodes CASSPNRGSGNEQFF.

The rearrangement uses TRBV27 and TRBJ1-1; 7 bases map to TRBD1. CDR1 MNHEY and CDR2 SMNVEV come from the germline V gene (reference sequence). The CDR3 totals 14 residues. The trim removed 2 bases at V and 0 bases at J, leaving 0 bases unmatched. CDR3 coding DNA: TGTGCCAGCAGTTTAGGACAGGTGAACACTGAAGCTTTCTTT. It yields the protein CASSLGQVNTEAFF.

This rearrangement joins TRBV12-5 to TRBJ2-7; D is ambiguous. V was cut by 1 base and J by 4 bases, with 11 bases left in between. Germline CDR1 LGHNT, CDR2 FRNRAP. The CDR3 loop spans 14 amino acids. CDR3: CASGLGQAPYEQYF. The CDR3, as DNA: TGTGCTAGTGGTTTGGGGCAGGCCCCTTACGAGCAGTACTTC.

The table lists this clone with a few counts. The V call is TRBV30, the J call TRBJ2-2; 9 bases match TRBD1. Germline CDR1 GTSNPN, CDR2 SVGIG (reference sequence). V was pared by 4 bases and J by 2 bases, with 8 bases of the junction left unmatched. The CDR3 has 16 residues. The CDR3 DNA reads TGTGCCTGGAAAGACAAACAGGGGGCTAACACCGGGGAGCTGTTTTTT. Translating gives CAWKDKQGANTGELFF. Filled out from reference TRBV30 and TRBJ2-2, the complete variable domain reads SQTIHQWPATLVQPVGSPLSLECTVEGTSNPNLYWYRQAAGRGLQLLFYSVGIGQISSEVPQNLSASRPQDRQFILSSKKLLLSDSGFYLCAWKDKQGANTGELFFGEGSRLTVL.

The rearrangement uses TRBV7-8 and TRBJ2-7, with 12 bases fitting TRBD2. CDR3 size: 15 residues. Germline values: CDR1 SGHVS, CDR2 FQNEAQ. V was pared by 4 bases and J by 2 bases, with 3 bases of the junction left unmatched. The CDR3 spells CASSSRTSGTYEQYF. The CDR3 bases are TGTGCCAGCAGCTCGCGGACTAGCGGGACCTACGAGCAGTACTTC.

The chain combines TRBV4-1 with TRBJ1-5; TRBD1 might be the D (5 bases). Trimming shortened V by 0 bases and J by 7 bases, and 13 bases separated the two germline ends. The CDR3 length is 15 residues. Germline values: CDR1 MGHRA, CDR2 YSYEKL. The CDR3 sequence is CASSQDRGGDQPQHF. CDR3 coding DNA: TGCGCCAGCAGCCAAGACCGCGGCGGGGACCAGCCCCAGCATTTT.

V is TRBV4-1 and J is TRBJ2-7; 7 positions agree with TRBD1. After removal of 3 bases from V and 3 bases from J, the junction contained 8 bases not matched to a gene. Germline CDR1 MGHRA, CDR2 YSYEKL. CDR3 length equals 15 residues. CDR3 nucleotides: TGCGCCAGCAGCCAGGAAACAGGGGTAGGCTACGAGCAGTACTTC. Its translation: CASSQETGVGYEQYF.

CDR3 sequence reads: CASSSTGTPYNEQFF. The CDR3 DNA reads TGTGCCAGCAGCTCGACCGGGACTCCCTACAATGAGCAGTTCTTC. The chain recombines TRBV7-2 with TRBJ2-1; tentatively, D is TRBD2 (6 bases). The V gene's germline CDR1 is SGHTA and CDR2 FQGNSA. There are 15 residues in the CDR3. Trimming shortened V by 4 bases and J by 2 bases, and 12 bases separated the two germline ends.

This clone was seen more than once but under ten times. The chain carries TRBV11-2 and TRBJ2-1, with 14 bases lining up with TRBD2. Trimming at V came to 6 bases and at J to 4 bases, leaving 5 bases not matched to a gene. CDR3 size: 16 residues. Per the germline V gene, CDR1 is SGHAT and CDR2 is FQNNGV. The CDR3 loop reads CASRRLAGGNYNEQFF. The CDR3, as DNA: TGTGCCAGCAGGAGACTAGCGGGAGGGAATTACAATGAGCAGTTCTTC.

This rearrangement joins TRBV5-4 to TRBJ2-7, with D unclear. The CDR3 is made up of 15 amino acids. Trimming stripped 3 bases from V and 5 bases from J, with 18 bases between. Per germline, CDR1 SGHNT and CDR2 YYREEE (reference sequence). In DNA, the CDR3 is TGTGCCAGCAGCTCCCCGGAGAAGCAGTATCACGAGCAGTACTTC. Its protein is CASSSPEKQYHEQYF.

The chain joins TRBV19 to TRBJ1-2; 7 bases agree with TRBD1. The CDR3 has 11 residues. V dropped 9 bases and J dropped 4; count of bases not matched to a gene: 2. The V gene's germline CDR1 is LNHDA and CDR2 SQIVND (reference sequence). As DNA, the CDR3 is TGTGCCAGATGGACAGGCTATGGCTACACCTTC. It is translated as CARWTGYGYTF.

The chain carries TRBV29-1 and TRBJ1-1; possibly TRBD1 for D (5 bases). Trimming stripped 4 bases from V and 0 bases from J, with 9 bases between. Germline-derived CDR1 and CDR2 are SQVTM and ANQGSEA. The CDR3 has 13 residues. The CDR3 DNA follows: TGCAGCGTTGTTGGGGCTATGAACACTGAAGCTTTCTTT. It codes for CSVVGAMNTEAFF. Full variable domain (missing parts from reference TRBV29-1 and TRBJ1-1): SAVISQKPSRDICQRGTSLTIQCQVDSQVTMMFWYRQQPGQSLTLIATANQGSEATYESGFVIDKFPISRPNLTFSTLTVSNMSPEDSSIYLCSVVGAMNTEAFFGQGTRLTVV.

This clone has only a few counts. The J gene is TRBJ1-2, the V gene TRBV6-6, with TRBD1 matching 8 bases. CDR1 is MNHNY, CDR2 SVGAGI, per germline (reference sequence). The CDR3 length is 12 residues. Unmatched junction bases numbered 3, after V lost 6 bases and J lost 6 bases. CDR3 sequence reads: CASRTGEDGYTF. CDR3 coding DNA: TGTGCCAGCAGGACAGGGGAAGATGGCTACACCTTC.

The V gene is TRBV7-9, the J gene TRBJ1-1; no clear D gene. The CDR3 loop spans 12 amino acids. V was clipped by 4 bases and J by 7 bases, with 10 bases between them. CDR1 and CDR2 from the germline V gene are SEHNR and FQNEAQ (reference sequence). Here the CDR3 reads CASSWGGIEAFF. The CDR3 DNA reads as TGTGCCAGCAGCTGGGGAGGGATTGAAGCTTTCTTT. Complete variable domain (other parts from reference TRBV7-9 and TRBJ1-1): DTGVSQNPRHKITKRGQNVTFRCDPISEHNRLYWYRQTLGQGPEFLTYFQNEAQLEKSRLLSDRFSAERPKGSFSTLEIQRTEQGDSAMYLCASSWGGIEAFFGQGTRLTVV.

The chain links TRBV27 to TRBJ1-1; unclear D gene. Germline CDR1 reads MNHEY; CDR2 reads SMNVEV (reference sequence). Trimming cost V 4 bases and J 1 base, with 10 bases left between them. The CDR3 contains 14 residues. CDR3 nucleotides: TGTGCCAGCAGTTATCTTCACGGGAACACTGAAGCTTTCTTT. Translated: CASSYLHGNTEAFF.

V and J are TRBV5-1 and TRBJ2-3; D remains ambiguous. The CDR3 is made up of 15 amino acids. CDR1 is SGHRS and CDR2 is YFSETQ in the germline V gene. V lost 1 base and J 1 base, leaving 10 bases between the germline ends. Written as DNA, the CDR3 is TGCGCCAGCAGCTTGAGCACCACAGGCACAGATACGCAGTATTTT. Translated, it gives CASSLSTTGTDTQYF.

V and J are TRBV11-2 and TRBJ1-3; D remains unclear. The CDR3 spans 14 residues. Germline V gene lookup returns CDR1 SGHAT and CDR2 FQNNGV. Trimming removed 2 bases from V and 4 bases from J, with 9 bases in between. The CDR3 reads CASSLILEGNTIYF. Written as DNA, the CDR3 is TGTGCCAGCAGCTTAATCCTAGAGGGAAACACCATATATTTT. Looking up the rest from reference TRBV11-2 and TRBJ1-3 gives the full variable domain: EAGVAQSPRYKIIEKRQSVAFWCNPISGHATLYWYQQILGQGPKLLIQFQNNGVVDDSQLPKDRFSAERLKGVDSTLKIQPAKLEDSAVYLCASSLILEGNTIYFGEGSWLTVV.